These T cell receptor beta chains were read from a single sample in a study of T cell responses to AZD1222 COVID-19 vaccine. Only in-frame clones appear in the TCRdb table, and some are missing; sequencing was by immunoSEQ multiplex PCR. The table lists roughly 150,000 clones, about 91% of them singletons. Sample: peripheral blood, taken on day 0 of AZD1222 vaccination. These TCRs come from an adult in good health. Both conserved end residues are part of each CDR3. Fields, in order: clone size, J gene, D gene, V gene, CDR3 DNA, CDR3 protein. A D gene is named only where the DNA matches it firmly. Clone size appears in some rows only: once, few, many, or a class for an expanded clone.

clone_size: .; j_call: TRBJ2-1; d_call: TRBD2; v_call: TRBV18; cdr3_nt: TGTGCCAGCTCACCTTATAGCGGGGGGGCCGTCGATGAGCAGTTCTTC; cdr3_aa: CASSPYSGGAVDEQFF
clone_size: .; j_call: TRBJ2-7; d_call: .; v_call: TRBV19; cdr3_nt: TGTGCCAGTAGTAGAGGGTACGAGCAGTACTTC; cdr3_aa: CASSRGYEQYF
clone_size: .; j_call: TRBJ1-6; d_call: .; v_call: TRBV27; cdr3_nt: TGTGCCACCCTAAAGGGACGAGGGAACTCACCCCTCCACTTT; cdr3_aa: CATLKGRGNSPLHF
clone_size: once; j_call: TRBJ2-6; d_call: .; v_call: TRBV19; cdr3_nt: TGTGCCAGTAGTATGGAGCCAGGGGCCAACGTCCTGACTTTC; cdr3_aa: CASSMEPGANVLTF
clone_size: .; j_call: TRBJ2-1; d_call: TRBD2; v_call: TRBV4-2; cdr3_nt: TGTGCCAGCGGCGGGAGTGGGTACAATGAGCAGTTCTTC; cdr3_aa: CASGGSGYNEQFF
clone_size: .; j_call: TRBJ2-2; d_call: .; v_call: TRBV7-3; cdr3_nt: TGTGCCAGCAGGGGTCTTTCGAACACCGGGGAGCTGTTTTTT; cdr3_aa: CASRGLSNTGELFF
clone_size: .; j_call: TRBJ1-2; d_call: TRBD1; v_call: TRBV9; cdr3_nt: TGTGCCAGCAGTCCCGGACAGGGGGTCGGGTTCGGCTACACCTTC; cdr3_aa: CASSPGQGVGFGYTF
clone_size: once; j_call: TRBJ2-2; d_call: TRBD2; v_call: TRBV6-6; cdr3_nt: TGTGCCAGCAGTTCCCGGGGAGGGTCGAACACCGGGGAGCTGTTTTTT; cdr3_aa: CASSSRGGSNTGELFF
clone_size: .; j_call: TRBJ2-7; d_call: .; v_call: TRBV7-7; cdr3_nt: TGTGCCAGCAGCTTAGACGGGTTCGAGCAGTACTTC; cdr3_aa: CASSLDGFEQYF
clone_size: .; j_call: TRBJ2-1; d_call: TRBD2; v_call: TRBV5-6; cdr3_nt: TGTGCCAGCATGAGACTAGCGGGGATCAATGAGCAGTTCTTC; cdr3_aa: CASMRLAGINEQFF
clone_size: .; j_call: TRBJ2-7; d_call: .; v_call: TRBV7-9; cdr3_nt: TGTGCCAGCAGCTTAGGTAGCGGCGTAGGAGAGCAGTACTTC; cdr3_aa: CASSLGSGVGEQYF
clone_size: .; j_call: TRBJ1-5; d_call: .; v_call: TRBV2; cdr3_nt: TGTGCCAGCAAGGGCCAGGGTCATCAGCCCCAGCATTTT; cdr3_aa: CASKGQGHQPQHF
clone_size: .; j_call: TRBJ2-3; d_call: TRBD1; v_call: TRBV7-3; cdr3_nt: TGTGCCAGCAGCTTAGGGGACAGGGGTCTTTTAGATACGCAGTATTTT; cdr3_aa: CASSLGDRGLLDTQYF
clone_size: .; j_call: TRBJ2-1; d_call: TRBD2; v_call: TRBV19; cdr3_nt: TGTGCCAGTAGGATGGGACTAGCGTACAATGAGCAGTTCTTC; cdr3_aa: CASRMGLAYNEQFF
clone_size: few; j_call: TRBJ2-7; d_call: TRBD1; v_call: TRBV5-1; cdr3_nt: TGCGCCAGCAGCAAAGGGACAGATTCCTACGAGCAGTACTTC; cdr3_aa: CASSKGTDSYEQYF
clone_size: .; j_call: TRBJ1-4; d_call: .; v_call: TRBV4-1; cdr3_nt: TGCGCCAGCAGCCAAGCCCGAGCTAATGAAAAACTGTTTTTT; cdr3_aa: CASSQARANEKLFF
clone_size: .; j_call: TRBJ2-1; d_call: TRBD2; v_call: TRBV7-9; cdr3_nt: TGTGCCAGCAGCCGAACGACTACGCGGGGGGGCAATGAGCAGTTCTTC; cdr3_aa: CASSRTTTRGGNEQFF
clone_size: .; j_call: TRBJ2-5; d_call: TRBD2; v_call: TRBV28; cdr3_nt: TGTGCCAGCAGGCGGAGCGGGAGCCTGCGGGAGACCCAGTACTTC; cdr3_aa: CASRRSGSLRETQYF
clone_size: .; j_call: TRBJ2-1; d_call: .; v_call: TRBV18; cdr3_nt: TGTGCCAGCTCACGCCCCCTCTCGAATATCAACAATGAGCAGTTCTTC; cdr3_aa: CASSRPLSNINNEQFF
clone_size: .; j_call: TRBJ2-7; d_call: TRBD1; v_call: TRBV7-2; cdr3_nt: TGTGCCAGCAGCTTTGGGGACAGGGCCCACGAGCAGTACTTC; cdr3_aa: CASSFGDRAHEQYF
clone_size: .; j_call: TRBJ1-1; d_call: TRBD1; v_call: TRBV4-2; cdr3_nt: TGTGCCAGCAGCCAAGTCTCCCCGGGACAGAGGATTGAAGCTTTCTTT; cdr3_aa: CASSQVSPGQRIEAFF
clone_size: once; j_call: TRBJ1-3; d_call: TRBD1; v_call: TRBV9; cdr3_nt: TGTGCCAGCAGCGCGACAGGGGGAACTGGAAACACCATATATTTT; cdr3_aa: CASSATGGTGNTIYF
clone_size: .; j_call: TRBJ2-2; d_call: TRBD1; v_call: TRBV27; cdr3_nt: TGTGCCAGCAGTTTACGACAGGGGAACACCGGGGAGCTGTTTTTT; cdr3_aa: CASSLRQGNTGELFF
clone_size: .; j_call: TRBJ1-6; d_call: TRBD1; v_call: TRBV5-6; cdr3_nt: TGTGCCAGCAGCCCAACCCGGACAGGGTTCCTAAATTCACCCCTCCACTTT; cdr3_aa: CASSPTRTGFLNSPLHF
clone_size: .; j_call: TRBJ2-5; d_call: .; v_call: TRBV4-3; cdr3_nt: TGCGCCAGCAGCCAAGCGTTCCTAGCTGGTGGGCAAATCCAAGAGACCCAGTACTTC; cdr3_aa: CASSQAFLAGGQIQETQYF
clone_size: .; j_call: TRBJ2-1; d_call: .; v_call: TRBV5-4; cdr3_nt: TGTGCCAGCACCTTCGGAGTAGCGGCCCCCAATGAGCAGTTCTTC; cdr3_aa: CASTFGVAAPNEQFF
clone_size: once; j_call: TRBJ1-2; d_call: TRBD1; v_call: TRBV28; cdr3_nt: TGTGCCAGCAGTTTCCGCGGGACAGGGGACGGTGGCTACACCTTC; cdr3_aa: CASSFRGTGDGGYTF
clone_size: .; j_call: TRBJ1-1; d_call: .; v_call: TRBV29-1; cdr3_nt: TGCAGCGTTGGAGTCGGCAGGGCCACTGAAGCTTTCTTT; cdr3_aa: CSVGVGRATEAFF
clone_size: .; j_call: TRBJ2-7; d_call: .; v_call: TRBV10-2; cdr3_nt: TGCGCCAGCAGAAACACTGGGGTGAGCTCCTACGAGCAGTACTTC; cdr3_aa: CASRNTGVSSYEQYF
clone_size: once; j_call: TRBJ1-2; d_call: .; v_call: TRBV6-5; cdr3_nt: TGTGCCAGCAGCCCAGGATCCAGCAATGGCTACACCTTC; cdr3_aa: CASSPGSSNGYTF
clone_size: .; j_call: TRBJ2-2; d_call: .; v_call: TRBV18; cdr3_nt: TGTGCCAGCTCAGGACGTAACACCGGGGAGCTGTTTTTT; cdr3_aa: CASSGRNTGELFF
clone_size: .; j_call: TRBJ2-7; d_call: TRBD1; v_call: TRBV7-2; cdr3_nt: TGTGCCAGCAGCCCCTGGGACAGGGGTACCGAGCAGTACTTC; cdr3_aa: CASSPWDRGTEQYF
clone_size: .; j_call: TRBJ1-2; d_call: .; v_call: TRBV27; cdr3_nt: TGTGCCAGCAGTTTCGGGGGTCCCCTCTATGGCTACACCTTC; cdr3_aa: CASSFGGPLYGYTF
clone_size: .; j_call: TRBJ1-5; d_call: .; v_call: TRBV25-1; cdr3_nt: TGTGCCAGCAGGAGCGGGGATTGGGGACAGCCCCAGCATTTT; cdr3_aa: CASRSGDWGQPQHF
clone_size: .; j_call: TRBJ1-5; d_call: TRBD1; v_call: TRBV15; cdr3_nt: TGTGCCACCAGCAGAGACAGGGGGCTAGGCAATCAGCCCCAGCATTTT; cdr3_aa: CATSRDRGLGNQPQHF
clone_size: .; j_call: TRBJ1-1; d_call: TRBD1; v_call: TRBV19; cdr3_nt: TGTGCCAGTAGTACCCGGGACAGGGACCGCACTGAAGCTTTCTTT; cdr3_aa: CASSTRDRDRTEAFF
clone_size: .; j_call: TRBJ2-5; d_call: TRBD2; v_call: TRBV6-1; cdr3_nt: TGTGCCAGCAGTGAATTAGCGGGGGGGCAAGAGACCCAGTACTTC; cdr3_aa: CASSELAGGQETQYF
clone_size: .; j_call: TRBJ2-3; d_call: .; v_call: TRBV10-3; cdr3_nt: TGTGCCATCAGTGAACAGGGAAATTCCCCAGATACGCAGTATTTT; cdr3_aa: CAISEQGNSPDTQYF
clone_size: once; j_call: TRBJ2-1; d_call: TRBD1; v_call: TRBV5-4; cdr3_nt: TGTGCCAGCAGCTTGGGACAGGGTTACAATGAGCAGTTCTTC; cdr3_aa: CASSLGQGYNEQFF
clone_size: .; j_call: TRBJ2-7; d_call: TRBD2; v_call: TRBV13; cdr3_nt: TGTGCCAGCAGCTCTCTAGCGGTCGGTTACGAGCAGTACTTC; cdr3_aa: CASSSLAVGYEQYF
clone_size: .; j_call: TRBJ2-2; d_call: TRBD1; v_call: TRBV7-9; cdr3_nt: TGTGCCAGCAGCCCCCCCGGACAGGGGGCCGGGGAGCTGTTTTTT; cdr3_aa: CASSPPGQGAGELFF
clone_size: .; j_call: TRBJ2-5; d_call: TRBD1; v_call: TRBV6-5; cdr3_nt: TGTGCCAGCAGTCCCGGACAGGGGGCGTGGGAGACCCAGTACTTC; cdr3_aa: CASSPGQGAWETQYF
clone_size: .; j_call: TRBJ1-1; d_call: .; v_call: TRBV30; cdr3_nt: TGTGCCTGGGACTCCGGGAACACTGAAGCTTTCTTT; cdr3_aa: CAWDSGNTEAFF
clone_size: .; j_call: TRBJ2-5; d_call: TRBD2; v_call: TRBV12-3/TRBV12-4; cdr3_nt: TGTGCCAGCAGTACACTAGCGATGGAGACCCAGTACTTC; cdr3_aa: CASSTLAMETQYF
clone_size: few; j_call: TRBJ2-1; d_call: .; v_call: TRBV3-1/TRBV3-2; cdr3_nt: TGTGCCAGCAGCCAAGACCTCCCGAGCGAGCAGTTCTTC; cdr3_aa: CASSQDLPSEQFF
clone_size: .; j_call: TRBJ2-5; d_call: TRBD1; v_call: TRBV20-1; cdr3_nt: TGCAGTGCTAGTAGACAGGGTTTTGCCCAGTACTTC; cdr3_aa: CSASRQGFAQYF
clone_size: .; j_call: TRBJ2-3; d_call: .; v_call: TRBV7-2; cdr3_nt: TGTGCCAGCAGCCGTAGTCGTGTCTGGGGCTCAGATACGCAGTATTTT; cdr3_aa: CASSRSRVWGSDTQYF
clone_size: once; j_call: TRBJ1-1; d_call: .; v_call: TRBV7-2; cdr3_nt: TGTGCCAGCAGCTTAGGGGGGGGATGGAACACTGAAGCTTTCTTT; cdr3_aa: CASSLGGGWNTEAFF
clone_size: few; j_call: TRBJ2-3; d_call: TRBD2; v_call: TRBV7-3; cdr3_nt: TGTGCCAGCAGCCGGGGAATAGCGGGGGCCGGGGCAGATACGCAGTATTTT; cdr3_aa: CASSRGIAGAGADTQYF
clone_size: .; j_call: TRBJ1-5; d_call: TRBD1; v_call: TRBV6-1; cdr3_nt: TGTGCCAGCAGTGACAGGGGGGGTCAGCCCCAGCATTTT; cdr3_aa: CASSDRGGQPQHF
clone_size: .; j_call: TRBJ2-6; d_call: .; v_call: TRBV6-5; cdr3_nt: TGTGCCAGCAGCCCGGGGTGGAGTGGGGCCAACGTCCTGACTTTC; cdr3_aa: CASSPGWSGANVLTF
clone_size: once; j_call: TRBJ1-1; d_call: TRBD1; v_call: TRBV11-2; cdr3_nt: TGTGCCAGCAGCAAGACTCCGACAGGGGGAGGTACTGAAGCTTTCTTT; cdr3_aa: CASSKTPTGGGTEAFF
clone_size: .; j_call: TRBJ1-1; d_call: .; v_call: TRBV5-6; cdr3_nt: TGTGCCAGCAGCCCCCCCGTGGGCACTGAAGCTTTCTTT; cdr3_aa: CASSPPVGTEAFF
clone_size: .; j_call: TRBJ1-1; d_call: .; v_call: TRBV20-1; cdr3_nt: TGCAGTGCTAGAACGGGTACTGAAGCTTTCTTT; cdr3_aa: CSARTGTEAFF